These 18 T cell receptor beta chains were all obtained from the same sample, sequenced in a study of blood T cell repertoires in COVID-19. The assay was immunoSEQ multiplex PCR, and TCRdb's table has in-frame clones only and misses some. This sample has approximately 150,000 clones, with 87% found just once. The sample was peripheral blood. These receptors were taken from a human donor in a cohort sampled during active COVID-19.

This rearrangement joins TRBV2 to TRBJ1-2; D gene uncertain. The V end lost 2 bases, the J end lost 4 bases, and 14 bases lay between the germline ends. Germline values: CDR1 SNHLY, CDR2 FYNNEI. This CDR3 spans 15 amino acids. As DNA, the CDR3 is TGTGCCAGCAGTGAAAAGTTGTCAGGCCCCTATGGCTACACCTTC. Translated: CASSEKLSGPYGYTF.

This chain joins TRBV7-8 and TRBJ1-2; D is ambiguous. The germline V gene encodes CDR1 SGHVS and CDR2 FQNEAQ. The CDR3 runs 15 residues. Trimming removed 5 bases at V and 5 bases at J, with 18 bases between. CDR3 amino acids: CASSPGRRLSYGYTF. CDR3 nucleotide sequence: TGTGCCAGCAGCCCCGGACGGAGGCTCAGTTATGGCTACACCTTC.

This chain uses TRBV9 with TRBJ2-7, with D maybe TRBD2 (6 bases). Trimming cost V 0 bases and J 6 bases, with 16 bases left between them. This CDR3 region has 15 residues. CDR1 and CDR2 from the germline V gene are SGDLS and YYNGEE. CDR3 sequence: CASSVGVGSTVEQYF. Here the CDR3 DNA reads TGTGCCAGCAGCGTAGGTGTCGGGAGTACAGTCGAGCAGTACTTC. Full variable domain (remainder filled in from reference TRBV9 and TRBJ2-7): DSGVTQTPKHLITATGQRVTLRCSPRSGDLSVYWYQQSLDQGLQFLIQYYNGEERAKGNILERFSAQQFPDLHSELNLSSLELGDSALYFCASSVGVGSTVEQYFGPGTRLTVT.

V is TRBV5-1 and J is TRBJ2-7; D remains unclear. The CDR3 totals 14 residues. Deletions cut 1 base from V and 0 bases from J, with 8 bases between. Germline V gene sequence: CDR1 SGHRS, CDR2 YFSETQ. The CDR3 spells CASSLKPYSYEQYF. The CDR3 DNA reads TGCGCCAGCAGCTTGAAGCCCTACTCCTACGAGCAGTACTTC.

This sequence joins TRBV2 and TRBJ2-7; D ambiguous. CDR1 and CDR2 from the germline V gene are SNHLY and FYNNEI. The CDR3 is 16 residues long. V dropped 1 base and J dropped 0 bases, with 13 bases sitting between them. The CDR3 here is CASSEVLGRSSYEQYF. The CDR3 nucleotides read TGTGCCAGCAGTGAAGTTCTGGGTAGGAGCTCCTACGAGCAGTACTTC.

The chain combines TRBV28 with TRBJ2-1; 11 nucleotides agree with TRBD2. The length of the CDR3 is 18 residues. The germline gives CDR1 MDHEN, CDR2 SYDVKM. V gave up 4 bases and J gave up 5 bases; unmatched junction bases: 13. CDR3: CASSWGLADTVPDNEQFF. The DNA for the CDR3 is TGTGCCAGCAGTTGGGGACTAGCGGATACAGTCCCTGACAATGAGCAGTTCTTC.

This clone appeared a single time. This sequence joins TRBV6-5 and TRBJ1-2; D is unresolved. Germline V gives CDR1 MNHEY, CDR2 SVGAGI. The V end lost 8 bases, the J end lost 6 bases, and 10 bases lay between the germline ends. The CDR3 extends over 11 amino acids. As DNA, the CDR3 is TGTGCCAGCTCGGGTGCGCATGGCTACACCTTC. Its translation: CASSGAHGYTF.

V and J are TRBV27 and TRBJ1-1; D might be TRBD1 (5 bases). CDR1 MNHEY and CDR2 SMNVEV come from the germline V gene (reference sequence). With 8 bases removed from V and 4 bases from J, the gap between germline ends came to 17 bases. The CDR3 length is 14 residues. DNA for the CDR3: TGTGCCAGCGGAACAGGTCCTTTAGGCACTGAAGCTTTCTTT. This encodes CASGTGPLGTEAFF.

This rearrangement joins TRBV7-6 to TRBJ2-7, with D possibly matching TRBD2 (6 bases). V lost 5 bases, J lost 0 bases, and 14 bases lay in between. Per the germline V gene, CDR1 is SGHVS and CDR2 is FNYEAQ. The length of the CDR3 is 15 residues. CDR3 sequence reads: CASSPDGTSSYEQYF. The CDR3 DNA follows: TGTGCCAGCAGCCCTGACGGGACTTCCTCCTACGAGCAGTACTTC.

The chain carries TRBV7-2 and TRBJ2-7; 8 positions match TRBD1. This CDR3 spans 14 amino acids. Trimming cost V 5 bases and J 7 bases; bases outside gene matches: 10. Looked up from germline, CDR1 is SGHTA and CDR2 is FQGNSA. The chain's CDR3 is CASSRDRLLGEQYF. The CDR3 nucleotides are TGTGCCAGCAGCCGGGACAGGCTCTTGGGAGAGCAGTACTTC.

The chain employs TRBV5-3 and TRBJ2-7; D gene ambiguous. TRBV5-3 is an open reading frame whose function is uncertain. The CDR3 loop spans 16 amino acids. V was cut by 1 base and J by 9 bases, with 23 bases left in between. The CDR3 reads CARSLKSPEADSRQYF. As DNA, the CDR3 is TGTGCCAGAAGCTTGAAATCGCCCGAGGCCGACTCGAGGCAGTACTTC.

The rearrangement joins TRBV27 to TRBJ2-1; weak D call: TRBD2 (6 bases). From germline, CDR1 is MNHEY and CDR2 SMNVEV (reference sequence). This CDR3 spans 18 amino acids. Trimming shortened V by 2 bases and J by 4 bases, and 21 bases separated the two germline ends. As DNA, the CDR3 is TGTGCCAGCAGTTTAAGAGGACTATCATTGGGCAAATACAATGAGCAGTTCTTC. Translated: CASSLRGLSLGKYNEQFF.

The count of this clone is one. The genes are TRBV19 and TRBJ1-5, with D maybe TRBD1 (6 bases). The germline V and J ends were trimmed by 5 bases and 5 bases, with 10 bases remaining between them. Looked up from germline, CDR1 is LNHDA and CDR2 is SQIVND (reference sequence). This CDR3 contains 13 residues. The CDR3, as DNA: TGTGCCAGTAGTGGGGGCCGTGATCAGCCCCAGCATTTT. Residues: CASSGGRDQPQHF.

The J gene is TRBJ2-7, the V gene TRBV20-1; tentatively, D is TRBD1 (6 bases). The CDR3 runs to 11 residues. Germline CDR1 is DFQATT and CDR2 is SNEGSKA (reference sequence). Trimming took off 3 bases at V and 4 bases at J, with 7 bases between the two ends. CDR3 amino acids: CSARTGYEQYF. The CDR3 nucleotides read TGCAGTGCTAGGACAGGTTACGAGCAGTACTTC.

This CDR3 reads CASSPPSPGTAYNEQFF. DNA of the CDR3: TGTGCCAGCTCACCACCTAGCCCAGGGACAGCTTACAATGAGCAGTTCTTC. The genes are TRBV18 and TRBJ2-1; 7 nucleotides line up with TRBD1. CDR3 length: 17 residues. V was clipped by 0 bases and J by 4 bases; unmatched bases: 9. Per the germline V gene, CDR1 is KGHSH and CDR2 is LQKENI.

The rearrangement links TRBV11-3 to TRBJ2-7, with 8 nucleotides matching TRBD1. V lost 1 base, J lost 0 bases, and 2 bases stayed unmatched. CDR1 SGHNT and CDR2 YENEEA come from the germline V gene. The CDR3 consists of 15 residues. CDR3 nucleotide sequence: TGTGCCAGCAGCTTAGCTGGACAGGGCTCCTACGAGCAGTACTTC. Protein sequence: CASSLAGQGSYEQYF.

The CDR3 protein is CASSDRTGGRTEAFF. As DNA, the CDR3 is TGTGCCAGCAGTGACAGGACAGGGGGTCGGACTGAAGCTTTCTTT. The chain employs TRBV28 and TRBJ1-1, with 10 bases matching TRBD1. The CDR3 contains 15 residues. The ends lost 5 bases at V and 5 bases at J; junction bases unmatched: 8. Germline loops: CDR1 MDHEN, CDR2 SYDVKM.

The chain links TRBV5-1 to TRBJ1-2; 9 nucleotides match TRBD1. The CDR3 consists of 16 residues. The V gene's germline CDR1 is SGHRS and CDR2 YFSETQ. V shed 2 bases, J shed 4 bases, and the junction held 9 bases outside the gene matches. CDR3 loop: CASSLGPQGALYGYTF. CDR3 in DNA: TGCGCCAGCAGCTTAGGTCCACAGGGGGCGCTCTATGGCTACACCTTC.